Listed below are T cell receptor beta chains from one sample, sequenced in a study of T cells after yellow fever vaccination. TCRdb reprocessed the 5' RACE reads with MiXCR, giving one entry per CDR3 protein. The repertoire includes a few hundred thousand distinct CDR3 sequences, over 3% of them detected once, and roughly a fifth sits in the top ten. Sequences were derived from PBMCs, sampled 15 days after the yellow fever booster vaccination. These receptors originate from a man aged 18 to 35 who received the YFV17D yellow fever vaccine. CDR3s include the opening cysteine and the closing phenylalanine or tryptophan. Clone sizes are given selectively: once, few, many, or a class where the clone is expanded.

clone size | V gene | CDR3 protein
. | TRBV11-2 | CASSPRRGLSYNEQFF
many | TRBV7-8 | CASSLTAGGTDTQYF
many | TRBV12-3/TRBV12-4 | CASSLALDGVTDTQYF
many | TRBV7-9 | CASSTGAVAKNIQYF
many | TRBV18 | CASSPRAELFF
many | TRBV7-2 | CASSRTSGGDEQFF
many | TRBV7-9 | CASSPLPRLAGVEQYF
. | TRBV7-2 | CASSSYRGGYNSPLHF
many | TRBV5-1 | CASSLVLGGGTQYF
many | TRBV12-3/TRBV12-4 | CASSPGSYGYTF
few | TRBV9 | CASSVATPPNEQFF
many | TRBV9 | CASSVVQGKGEQFF
many | TRBV12-3/TRBV12-4 | CASSAMAGVNTEAFF
many | TRBV15 | CATSPSTSGGAGSYNEQFF
many | TRBV7-3 | CASSLEGHSNSPLHF
few | TRBV19 | CASSFNFAGTDTQYF
many | TRBV5-5 | CASSLTRVSETQYF
many | TRBV6-5 | CASSWSRKVYGYTF
many | TRBV4-2 | CASSQGSSDTQYF
many | TRBV5-1 | CASSLLGSEQYF
many | TRBV6-2/TRBV6-3 | CASSYNSGGRQPQHF
many | TRBV7-8 | CASSLGVGGAVEQYF
many | TRBV4-3 | CASSQDLGGADTQYF
many | TRBV5-1 | CASRNRGPKQFF
many | TRBV9 | CASSAGSTTETQYF
few | TRBV4-1 | CASSRNLGGNQPQHF
many | TRBV4-3 | CASSQDPSGGYNEQFF
many | TRBV24-1 | CATSTGLEEKLFF
many | TRBV5-1 | CASRNGRDGYTF